The next 11 T cell receptor beta chains were all read from a single sample in a study of Ad26.COV2.S vaccination and SARS-CoV-2 variants. Assay: immunoSEQ multiplex PCR; the TCRdb copy retains only in-frame clones and omits some. The repertoire holds over 400,000 clones, with about 90% as singletons. The treatment here: some 20 received Ad26.COV2.S at low or high dose, single or two shots; 5 received placebo; per-sample allocation not given. Repertoires come from day 63 after the first vaccine or placebo injection. The source was peripheral blood, collected in a trial of Ad26.COV2.S vaccine versus placebo. These receptors came from a person between 18 and 65 years old who received the Ad26.COV2.S COVID-19 vaccine or a placebo.

The chain uses TRBV7-4 and TRBJ2-1, with D unclear. From germline, CDR1 is SGHVT and CDR2 SQSDAQ. Deletions cut 3 bases from V and 8 bases from J, with 20 bases between. CDR3 length: 16 amino acids. DNA for the CDR3: TGTGCCAGCAGCTTCTTATTCGCCCTATGGGCCGATGAGCAGTTCTTC. Translating gives CASSFLFALWADEQFF.

V usage is TRBV6-5 and J usage is TRBJ2-1; D may correspond to TRBD1 or TRBD2 (5 bases each). Germline V gene data show CDR1 as MNHEY and CDR2 as SVGAGI. There are 15 residues in the CDR3. V was shortened by 4 bases and J by 8 bases, with 18 bases between the two germline ends. The CDR3 loop is CASSSGSRGVDEQFF. DNA of the CDR3: TGTGCCAGCAGTTCCGGGTCAAGAGGGGTAGATGAGCAGTTCTTC.

This chain connects TRBV21-1 to TRBJ2-1; TRBD2 is the table's D call and was not checked against the DNA. TRBV21-1 is marked as a pseudogene. This CDR3 spans 16 amino acids. The CDR3 here is CASSKVISGAYNEQFF. DNA for the CDR3: TGTGCCAGCAGCAAAGTGATCAGCGGGGCATACAATGAGCAGTTCTTC.

J is TRBJ2-3 and V is TRBV10-1, with a tentative D call TRBD1 (6 bases). This CDR3 is built from 15 residues. With 3 bases removed from V and 4 bases from J, the gap between germline ends came to 14 bases. Germline CDR1 and CDR2: WNHNN and SYGVQD (reference sequence). The CDR3 loop is CASSDGRGSADTQYF. Written as DNA, the CDR3 is TGCGCCAGCAGTGATGGCAGGGGAAGCGCAGATACGCAGTATTTT.

The chain carries TRBV29-1 and TRBJ2-7, with D maybe TRBD2 (6 bases). Looked up from germline, CDR1 is SQVTM and CDR2 is ANQGSEA. V gave up 4 bases and J gave up 2 bases, with 27 bases separating them. CDR3 size: 18 residues. CDR3 protein: CSVVRRGIRSTKTYEQYF. Written as DNA, the CDR3 is TGCAGCGTTGTCCGGCGGGGAATTCGATCAACAAAGACCTACGAGCAGTACTTC.

The rearrangement uses TRBV4-1 and TRBJ2-7, with D perhaps matching TRBD1 or TRBD2 (5 bases each). Germline V lookup: CDR1 MGHRA, CDR2 YSYEKL. Trimming took off 1 base at V and 2 bases at J, with 15 bases between the two ends. The CDR3 spans 16 residues. The CDR3 coding sequence is TGCGCCAGCAGCCAAGCGGAAGGGGAGACAACCTACGAGCAGTACTTC. This gives the protein CASSQAEGETTYEQYF.

The V gene is TRBV16, the J gene TRBJ2-6, with TRBD1 as a possible D gene (6 bases). There are 16 residues in the CDR3. Germline CDR1 reads KGHSY; CDR2 reads FQNENV. V lost 3 bases and J 0 bases, leaving 9 bases between the germline ends. The CDR3: CASSQRGGSGANVLTF. The CDR3 coding sequence is TGTGCCAGCAGCCAGAGAGGGGGCTCTGGGGCCAACGTCCTGACTTTC.

The V call is TRBV9, the J call TRBJ2-3; possible D gene TRBD2, 7 bases. The CDR3 length is 15 residues. The germline V gene encodes CDR1 SGDLS and CDR2 YYNGEE. The V and J ends lost 4 bases and 2 bases respectively, with 14 bases between them. This CDR3 reads CASSSRGASTDTQYF. Written as DNA, the CDR3 is TGTGCCAGCAGCTCCCGGGGGGCTTCCACAGATACGCAGTATTTT.

V and J are TRBV5-5 and TRBJ1-3; D is possibly TRBD1 (5 bases). There are 15 residues in the CDR3. The germline V gene encodes CDR1 SGHKS and CDR2 YYEKEE (reference sequence). V lost 1 base and J lost 4, with 12 bases in between. The CDR3 bases are TGTGCCAGCAGCTTGAGGCAGGGTGAGGGAAACACCATATATTTT. Translated: CASSLRQGEGNTIYF.

The chain employs TRBV6-5 and TRBJ1-2; D remains ambiguous. The CDR3 extends over 15 amino acids. Trimming cost V 1 base and J 4 bases, with 13 bases left between them. Germline V gene lookup returns CDR1 MNHEY and CDR2 SVGAGI. Here the CDR3 reads CASSYYSGSFYGYTF. As DNA, the CDR3 is TGTGCCAGCAGTTACTATTCCGGCAGCTTCTATGGCTACACCTTC.

J is TRBJ1-1 and V is TRBV5-1; 11 nucleotides align to TRBD1. The V gene end was trimmed by 0 bases and the J gene end by 0 bases; junction bases not matched to a gene: 16. This CDR3 is 21 amino acids long. Germline V gene lookup returns CDR1 SGHRS and CDR2 YFSETQ. This chain's CDR3 is CASSLAATGQGAPGVNTEAFF. The CDR3 DNA reads TGCGCCAGCAGCTTGGCCGCTACCGGACAGGGGGCTCCAGGGGTGAACACTGAAGCTTTCTTT.